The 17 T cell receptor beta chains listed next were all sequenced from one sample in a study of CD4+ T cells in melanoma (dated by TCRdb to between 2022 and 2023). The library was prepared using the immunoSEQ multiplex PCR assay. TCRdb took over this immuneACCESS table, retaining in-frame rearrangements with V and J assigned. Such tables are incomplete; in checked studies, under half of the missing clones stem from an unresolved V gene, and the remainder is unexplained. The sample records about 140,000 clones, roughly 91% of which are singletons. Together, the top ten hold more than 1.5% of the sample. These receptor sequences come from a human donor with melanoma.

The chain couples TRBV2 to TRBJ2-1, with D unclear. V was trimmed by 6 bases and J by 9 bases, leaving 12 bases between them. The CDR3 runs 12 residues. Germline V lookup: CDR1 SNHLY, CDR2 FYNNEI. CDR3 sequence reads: CASRGFLSEQFF. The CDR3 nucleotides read TGTGCCAGCAGGGGTTTTCTTAGTGAGCAGTTCTTC.

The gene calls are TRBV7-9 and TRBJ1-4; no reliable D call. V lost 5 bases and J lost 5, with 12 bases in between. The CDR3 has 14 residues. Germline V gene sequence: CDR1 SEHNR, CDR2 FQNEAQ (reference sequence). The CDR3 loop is CASSQRSGNEKLFF. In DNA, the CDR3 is TGTGCCAGCAGCCAGAGGTCCGGAAATGAAAAACTGTTTTTT.

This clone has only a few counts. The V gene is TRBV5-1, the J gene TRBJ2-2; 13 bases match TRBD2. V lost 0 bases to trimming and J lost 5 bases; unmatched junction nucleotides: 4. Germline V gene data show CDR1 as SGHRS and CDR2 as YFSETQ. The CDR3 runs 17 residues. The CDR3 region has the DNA TGCGCCAGCAGCTTGGCCGGACTAGCGGGGGAGACCGGGGAGCTGTTTTTT. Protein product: CASSLAGLAGETGELFF.

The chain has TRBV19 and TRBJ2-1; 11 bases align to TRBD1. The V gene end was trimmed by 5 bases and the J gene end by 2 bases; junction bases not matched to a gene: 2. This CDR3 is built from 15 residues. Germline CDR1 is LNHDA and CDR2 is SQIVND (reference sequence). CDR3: CASSPDRGPYNEQFF. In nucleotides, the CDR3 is TGTGCCAGTAGTCCGGACAGGGGGCCCTACAATGAGCAGTTCTTC.

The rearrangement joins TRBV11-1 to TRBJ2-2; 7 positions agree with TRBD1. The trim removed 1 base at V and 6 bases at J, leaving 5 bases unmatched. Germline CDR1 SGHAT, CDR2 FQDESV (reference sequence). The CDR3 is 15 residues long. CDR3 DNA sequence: TGTGCCAGCAGCTTAGTAAGGGGGCGAGCCGGGGAGCTGTTTTTT. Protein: CASSLVRGRAGELFF.

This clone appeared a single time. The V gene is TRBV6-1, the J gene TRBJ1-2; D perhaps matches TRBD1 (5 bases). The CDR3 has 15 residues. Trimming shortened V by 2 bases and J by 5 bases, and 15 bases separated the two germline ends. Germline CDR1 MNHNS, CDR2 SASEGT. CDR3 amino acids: CASSESLGAEYGYTF. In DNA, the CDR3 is TGTGCCAGCAGTGAATCTTTAGGGGCAGAATATGGCTACACCTTC.

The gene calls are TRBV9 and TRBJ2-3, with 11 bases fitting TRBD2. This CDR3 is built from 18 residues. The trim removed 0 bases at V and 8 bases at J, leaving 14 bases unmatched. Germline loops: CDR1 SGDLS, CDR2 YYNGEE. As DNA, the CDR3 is TGTGCCAGCAGCGTAGAGGGGAAACTAGCGGGGGTGCAGAGTACGCAGTATTTT. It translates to CASSVEGKLAGVQSTQYF.

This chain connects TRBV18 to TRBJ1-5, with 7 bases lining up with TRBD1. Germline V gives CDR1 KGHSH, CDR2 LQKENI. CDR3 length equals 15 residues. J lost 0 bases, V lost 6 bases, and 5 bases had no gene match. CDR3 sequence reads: CASSPGGNSNQPQHF. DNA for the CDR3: TGTGCCAGCTCTCCAGGGGGTAATAGCAATCAGCCCCAGCATTTT.

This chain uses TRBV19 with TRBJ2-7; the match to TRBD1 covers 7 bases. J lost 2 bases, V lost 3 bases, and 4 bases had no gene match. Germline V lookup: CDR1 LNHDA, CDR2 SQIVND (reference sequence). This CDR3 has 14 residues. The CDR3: CASSIMRGPYEQYF. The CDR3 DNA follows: TGTGCCAGTAGTATCATGAGGGGGCCCTACGAGCAGTACTTC.

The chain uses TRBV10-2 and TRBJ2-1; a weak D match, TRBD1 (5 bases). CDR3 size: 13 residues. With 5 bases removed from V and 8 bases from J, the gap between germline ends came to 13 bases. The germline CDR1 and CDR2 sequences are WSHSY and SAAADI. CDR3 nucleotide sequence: TGCGCCAGCAGTCGGAAGGGGTACGATGAGCAGTTCTTC. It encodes CASSRKGYDEQFF.

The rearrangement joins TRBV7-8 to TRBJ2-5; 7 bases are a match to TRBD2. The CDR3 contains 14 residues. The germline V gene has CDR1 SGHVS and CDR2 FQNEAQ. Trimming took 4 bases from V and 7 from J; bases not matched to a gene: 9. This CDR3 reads CASSSFAGEGTQYF. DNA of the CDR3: TGTGCCAGCAGCTCCTTCGCCGGGGAGGGGACCCAGTACTTC. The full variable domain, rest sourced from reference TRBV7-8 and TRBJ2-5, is GAGVSQSPRYKVAKRGQDVALRCDPISGHVSLFWYQQALGQGPEFLTYFQNEAQLDKSGLPSDRFFAERPEGSVSTLKIQRTQQEDSAVYLCASSSFAGEGTQYFGPGTRLLVL.

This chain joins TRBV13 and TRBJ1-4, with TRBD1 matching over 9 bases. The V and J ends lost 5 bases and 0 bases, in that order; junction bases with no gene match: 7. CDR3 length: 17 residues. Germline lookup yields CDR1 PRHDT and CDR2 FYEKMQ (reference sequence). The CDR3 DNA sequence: TGTGCCAGCAGCCAAGCGGGACAGGGAGCAACTAATGAAAAACTGTTTTTT. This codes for CASSQAGQGATNEKLFF.

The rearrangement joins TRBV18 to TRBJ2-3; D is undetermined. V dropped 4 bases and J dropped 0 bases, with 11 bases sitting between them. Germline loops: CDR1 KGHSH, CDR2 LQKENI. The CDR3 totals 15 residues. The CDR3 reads CASSQGFTSTDTQYF. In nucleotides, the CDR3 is TGTGCCAGCTCACAGGGTTTCACTAGCACAGATACGCAGTATTTT.

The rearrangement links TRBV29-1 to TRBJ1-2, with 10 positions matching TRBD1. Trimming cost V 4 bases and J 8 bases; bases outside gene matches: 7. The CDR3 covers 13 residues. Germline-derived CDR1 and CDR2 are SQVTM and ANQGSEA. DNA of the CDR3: TGCAGCGTTGGGGACAGGGGAGGTCGCGGCTACACCTTC. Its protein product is CSVGDRGGRGYTF.

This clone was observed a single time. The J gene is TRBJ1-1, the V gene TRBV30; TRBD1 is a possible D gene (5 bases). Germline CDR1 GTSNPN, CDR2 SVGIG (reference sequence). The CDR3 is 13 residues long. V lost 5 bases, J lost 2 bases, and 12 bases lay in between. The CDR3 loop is CAWGLGGNTEAFF. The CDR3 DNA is TGTGCCTGGGGGTTGGGGGGTAACACTGAAGCTTTCTTT.

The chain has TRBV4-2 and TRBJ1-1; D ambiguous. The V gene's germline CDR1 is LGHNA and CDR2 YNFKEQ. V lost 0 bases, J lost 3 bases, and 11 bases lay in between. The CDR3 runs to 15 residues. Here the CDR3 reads CASSQDWARDTEAFF. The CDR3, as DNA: TGTGCCAGCAGCCAAGATTGGGCGAGGGACACTGAAGCTTTCTTT.

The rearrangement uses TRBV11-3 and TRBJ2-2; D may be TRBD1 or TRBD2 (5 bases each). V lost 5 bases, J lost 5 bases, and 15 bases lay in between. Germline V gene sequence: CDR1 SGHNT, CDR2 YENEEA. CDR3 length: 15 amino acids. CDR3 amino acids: CASSPGTYRTGELFF. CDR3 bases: TGTGCCAGCAGCCCAGGGACGTATCGGACCGGGGAGCTGTTTTTT.